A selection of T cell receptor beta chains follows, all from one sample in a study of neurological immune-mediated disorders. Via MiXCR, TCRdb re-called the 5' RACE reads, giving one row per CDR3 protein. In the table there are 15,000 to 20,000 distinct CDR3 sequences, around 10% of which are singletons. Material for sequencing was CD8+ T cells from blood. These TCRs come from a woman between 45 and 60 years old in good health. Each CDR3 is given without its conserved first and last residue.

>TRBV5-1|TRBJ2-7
ASMKLSDASYEQY
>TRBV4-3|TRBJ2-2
ASSQDTGHAANTGELF
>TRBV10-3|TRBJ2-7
AISDGGPEQY
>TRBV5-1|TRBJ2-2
ASSPGTLNTGELF
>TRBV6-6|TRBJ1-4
ASRPPGSDEKLF
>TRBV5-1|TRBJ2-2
ASSLGRGNTGELF
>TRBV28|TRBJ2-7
ASSSGTSDEQY
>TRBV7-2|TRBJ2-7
ASSIDSYEQY
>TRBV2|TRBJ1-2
ASSYNRGDGYT
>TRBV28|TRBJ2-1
ASSSSGGAYNEQF
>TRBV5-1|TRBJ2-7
ASSLKQGPDYEQY
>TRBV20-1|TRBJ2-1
SAWATAPGEQF
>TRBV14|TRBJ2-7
ASSSGRLYEQY
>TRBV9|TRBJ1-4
ASSVDGGAGEKLF
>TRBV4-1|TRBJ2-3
ASSQVSGGDTQY
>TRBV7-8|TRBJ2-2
ASSLALTGELF
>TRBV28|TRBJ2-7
ASSLNRGQPYEQY
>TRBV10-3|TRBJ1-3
ATGPGLQTPGNTIY
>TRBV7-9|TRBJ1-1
AWHHIPEAF
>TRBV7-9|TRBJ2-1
ASSLVSSGQRLGLAGNEQF
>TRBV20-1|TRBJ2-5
SASLDAGQIQETQY
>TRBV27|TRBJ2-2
ASSSGTGGTGELF
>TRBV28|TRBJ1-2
ASRGGAYGYT
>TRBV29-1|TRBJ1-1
SVRGNTEAF
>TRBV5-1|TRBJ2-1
ASSLGTGQSYNEQF
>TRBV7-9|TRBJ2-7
ASSLVAEIPYEQY
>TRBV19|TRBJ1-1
ASSTGSAF
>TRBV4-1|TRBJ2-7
ASSQDQQQGDEQY
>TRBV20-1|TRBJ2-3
SAKGGVDTDTQY
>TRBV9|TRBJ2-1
ASSPHVNEQF
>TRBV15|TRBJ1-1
ATSQVEGWAF
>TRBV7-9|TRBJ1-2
ASSLTSRESNYGYT
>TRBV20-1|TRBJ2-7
SARTSGRRSSYEQY
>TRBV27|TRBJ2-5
ASSQGLLISEETQY
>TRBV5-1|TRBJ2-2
ASSLEWSSGGANTGELF
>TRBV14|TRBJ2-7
ASSQFRTAYEQY
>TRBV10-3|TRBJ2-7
ATTGGGEQY
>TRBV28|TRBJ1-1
ASNLPATGGQDRGSTEAF
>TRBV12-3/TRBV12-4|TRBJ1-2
ASRPGTINYGYT
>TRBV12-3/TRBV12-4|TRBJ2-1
ASSLGLSGSYNEQF
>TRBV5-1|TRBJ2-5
ASSLEAGLQETQY
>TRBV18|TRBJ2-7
ASSPSGTGIDEQY
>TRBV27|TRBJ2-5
ASSHKETQY
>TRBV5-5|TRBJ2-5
ASNQRGQETQY
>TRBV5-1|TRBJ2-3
ASSGHTDTQY
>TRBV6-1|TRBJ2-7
ASSEALGLSYEQY
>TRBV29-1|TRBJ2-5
SAMGETQY
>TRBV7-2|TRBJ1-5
ASSLDVGAGMDNQPQH
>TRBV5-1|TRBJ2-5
ASSDPVPETQY
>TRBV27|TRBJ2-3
ASSWARVTDTQY
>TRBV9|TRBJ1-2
ASSADGIYGYT
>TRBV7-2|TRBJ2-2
ASSPTRATGELF
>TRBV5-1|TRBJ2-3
ASSSPLGTDTQY
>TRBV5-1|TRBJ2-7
ASSPLSSYEQY